The sequence of this T cell receptor (beta chain) was determined in a study of T cell responses to AZD1222 COVID-19 vaccine. General study results and limits: The breadth and depth of Spike-specific TCRs increased once two AZD1222 doses had been given. A mostly white British donor set with more females was recruited, and clonal diversity was possibly underestimated.

The protocol was immunoSEQ multiplex PCR, while the TCRdb copy is restricted to in-frame clones and leaves out a portion. In the table there are 150,000 to 200,000 clones, 90% to 95% of which are singletons. This clone has just a few counts. Antigen unknown. The CDR3 runs to 14 residues. The germline gives CDR1 LGHDT, CDR2 YNNKEL (reference sequence). Trimming took 4 bases from V and 4 from J, leaving 11 bases between them. Source: peripheral blood, taken on day 0 of AZD1222 vaccination. V and J are TRBV3-1 (or the pseudogene TRBV3-2) and TRBJ1-3; no clear D. The TCR comes from an adult in good health. The CDR3 region has the DNA TGTGCCAGCAGCCTCCGGCAATCCGGAAACACCATATATTTT. It specifies CASSLRQSGNTIYF.